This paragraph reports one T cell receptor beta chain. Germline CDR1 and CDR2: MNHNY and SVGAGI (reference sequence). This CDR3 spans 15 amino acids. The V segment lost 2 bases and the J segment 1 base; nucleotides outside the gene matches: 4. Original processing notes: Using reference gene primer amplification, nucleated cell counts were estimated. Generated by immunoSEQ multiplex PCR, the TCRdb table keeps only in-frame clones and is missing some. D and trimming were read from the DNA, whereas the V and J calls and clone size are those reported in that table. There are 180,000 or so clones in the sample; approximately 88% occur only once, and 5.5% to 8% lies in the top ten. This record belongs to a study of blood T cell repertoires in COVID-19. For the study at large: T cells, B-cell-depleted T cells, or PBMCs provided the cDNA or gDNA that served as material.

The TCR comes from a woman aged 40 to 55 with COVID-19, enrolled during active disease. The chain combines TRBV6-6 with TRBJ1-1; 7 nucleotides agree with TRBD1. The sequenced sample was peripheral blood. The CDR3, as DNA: TGTGCCAGCAGTTACAGGGGGCGCGGGAACACTGAAGCTTTCTTT. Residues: CASSYRGRGNTEAFF.